This passage covers 9 T cell receptor beta chains from one sample sequenced in a study of T cell changes during pregnancy in multiple sclerosis. Assay used: immunoSEQ multiplex PCR; TCRdb lists only in-frame clones, some missing. This repertoire shows fewer than 90,000 clones, around 94% found once; its top ten account for about 1.7%. The specimen was peripheral blood, collected after pregnancy. The receptors come from a female donor in good health, enrolled as a control in a pregnancy study.

V is TRBV2 and J is TRBJ2-5; tentative D call: TRBD1 (5 bases). V dropped 6 bases and J dropped 2 bases, with 16 bases sitting between them. The CDR3 runs to 15 residues. Germline V CDR1 and CDR2: SNHLY, FYNNEI. CDR3 residues: CASRVKQGIQETQYF. The CDR3 DNA sequence: TGTGCCAGCAGGGTGAAGCAGGGAATACAAGAGACCCAGTACTTC.

The chain carries TRBV2 and TRBJ2-7; D is unresolved. The germline CDR1 and CDR2 sequences are SNHLY and FYNNEI. V lost 8 bases to trimming and J lost 6 bases, with 20 bases between them. This CDR3 comprises 14 residues. CDR3 in DNA: TGTGCCAGCTCTCAGTCAGGTGGGCCCAGCGAGCAGTACTTC. Its translation is CASSQSGGPSEQYF.

The sample holds one count of this clone. The chain is built from TRBV6-6 and TRBJ2-4; 7 bases agree with TRBD1. Unmatched junction bases numbered 8, after V lost 7 bases and J lost 5 bases. The V gene's germline CDR1 is MNHNY and CDR2 SVGAGI (reference sequence). CDR3 length: 14 amino acids. The DNA of the CDR3 is TGTGCCAGCAACCGGGACAGATACGAAAACATTCAGTACTTC. It codes for CASNRDRYENIQYF.

CDR3 amino acids: CTSSQVEGSIHRGAQYF. DNA for the CDR3: TGCACCAGCAGCCAAGTTGAGGGGTCTATTCACCGGGGGGCCCAGTACTTC. The chain is built from TRBV1 and TRBJ2-5; TRBD2, the table's D call, lacks a check against the DNA. TRBV1 is listed as a pseudogene. This CDR3 has 17 residues.

The chain recombines TRBV5-1 with TRBJ2-7; TRBD2 is a possible D gene (5 bases). The CDR3 covers 15 residues. Between the trimmed V and J ends, which lost 2 bases and 3 bases, there was a span of 15 bases. CDR1 and CDR2 from the germline V gene are SGHRS and YFSETQ. Here the CDR3 reads CASSFGGRGDYEQYF. CDR3 DNA sequence: TGCGCCAGCAGCTTTGGTGGGAGAGGTGACTACGAGCAGTACTTC.

The gene calls are TRBV6-5 and TRBJ2-2; D might be TRBD1 (6 bases). The germline V gene encodes CDR1 MNHEY and CDR2 SVGAGI. This CDR3 contains 13 residues. Trimming left V 2 bases short and J 9 bases short, with 10 bases between. This CDR3 is CASSYPQGRELFF. In DNA, the CDR3 is TGTGCCAGCAGTTACCCACAGGGCCGGGAGCTGTTTTTT.

This chain joins TRBV6-1 and TRBJ2-2, with 8 bases that match TRBD2. CDR1 MNHNS and CDR2 SASEGT come from the germline V gene. The junction had 4 bases not matched to a gene; V was cut back by 7 bases and J by 3 bases. This CDR3 is 14 amino acids long. CDR3 residues: CASIREGYTGELFF. Here the CDR3 DNA reads TGTGCCAGCATACGGGAGGGTTACACCGGGGAGCTGTTTTTT.

The J gene is TRBJ2-7, the V gene TRBV7-2, with D perhaps TRBD2 (6 bases). Germline CDR1 reads SGHTA; CDR2 reads FQGNSA. The CDR3 runs to 12 residues. V shed 6 bases and J shed 3 bases, with 9 bases lying between them. CDR3 region: CASSMGGYEQYF. The DNA of the CDR3 is TGTGCCAGCAGTATGGGGGGCTACGAGCAGTACTTC.

This chain connects TRBV19 to TRBJ2-5, with 8 bases that match TRBD2. CDR1 LNHDA and CDR2 SQIVND come from the germline V gene (reference sequence). This CDR3 is 14 amino acids long. With 8 bases clipped from V and 4 bases from J, the junction kept 9 bases outside the gene matches. The CDR3 region has the DNA TGTGCCAGTTCGGGGGGGGCAGGTTTAGAGACCCAGTACTTC. Its translation is CASSGGAGLETQYF.